This T cell receptor beta chain was sequenced for a study of T cell changes during pregnancy in multiple sclerosis. Some clones are missing from TCRdb's copy, which holds only in-frame ones; the method was immunoSEQ multiplex PCR. The repertoire includes fewer than 85,000 clones, roughly 95% of them detected once, and more than 1% sits in the top ten. Worth noting for this clone: A read error may produce the germline difference seen at one junction end.

The CDR3 totals 12 residues. The germline gives CDR1 SGDLS, CDR2 YYNGEE. V gene TRBV9 combines with J gene TRBJ2-7, with a possible D match to TRBD1 (7 bases). This sample comprised peripheral blood, obtained in the second trimester of pregnancy. The source of this sequence is a female donor with multiple sclerosis, enrolled in a pregnancy study. The CDR3 nucleotides are TGTGCCAGCAGCTCCGGCAGGGGGGAGCGGTACTTC. It translates to CASSSGRGERYF.